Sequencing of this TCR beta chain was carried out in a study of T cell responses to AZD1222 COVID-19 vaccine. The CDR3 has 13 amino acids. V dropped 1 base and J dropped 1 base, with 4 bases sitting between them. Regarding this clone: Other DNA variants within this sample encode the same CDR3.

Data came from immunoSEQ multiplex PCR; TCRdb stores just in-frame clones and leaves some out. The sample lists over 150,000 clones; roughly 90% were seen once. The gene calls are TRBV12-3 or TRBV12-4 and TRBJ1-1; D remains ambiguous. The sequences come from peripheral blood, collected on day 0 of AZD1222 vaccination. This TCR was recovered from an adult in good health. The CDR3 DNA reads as TGTGCCAGCAGTTTAGGCAGGAACACTGAAGCTTTCTTT. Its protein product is CASSLGRNTEAFF.